These 19 T cell receptor beta chains came from one sample sequenced in a study of cytomegalovirus exposure and HLA in healthy donors. PCR amplification relied on 60 Vbeta primers (plus 13 Jbeta primers). Profiling relied on immunoSEQ multiplex PCR, and the TCRdb table lists in-frame clones only, not all of them. The sample records some 110,000 clones, about 80% being singletons. The source material was PBMCs. Receptors originate from a man aged 35 to 55 in good health and CMV-seropositive.

This clone appeared once. The chain has TRBV9 and TRBJ2-5, with 16 positions matching TRBD2. The CDR3 contains 17 residues. The germline gives CDR1 SGDLS, CDR2 YYNGEE. J gave up 2 bases and V 4 bases, and 5 bases lay outside the gene matches. The CDR3 DNA sequence: TGTGCCAGCAGCCTGGGACTAGCGGGAGGGTCTCAAGAGACCCAGTACTTC. It yields the protein CASSLGLAGGSQETQYF.

This rearrangement joins TRBV7-9 to TRBJ2-5; D is undetermined. With the DNA end fitting TRBJ2-7 better, the J assignment may be wrong. The germline gives CDR1 SEHNR, CDR2 FQNEAQ (reference sequence). The CDR3 consists of 16 residues. The CDR3, as DNA: TGTGCCAGCAGCTTAGTTCCCGCAGACTCCTGGTACGAGCAGTACTTC. It specifies CASSLVPADSWYEQYF.

The chain carries TRBV7-9 and TRBJ1-4; possible D gene TRBD1, 6 bases. The length of the CDR3 is 16 residues. Germline assignment: CDR1 SEHNR and CDR2 FQNEAQ (reference sequence). V gave up 2 bases and J gave up 3 bases, with 13 bases separating them. This CDR3 is CASSLIGQYPNEKLFF. CDR3 bases: TGTGCCAGCAGCTTAATCGGACAGTACCCTAATGAAAAACTGTTTTTT.

This chain uses TRBV4-1 with TRBJ1-3, with TRBD1 identical over 7 bases. Trimming at V came to 3 bases and at J to 3 bases, leaving 5 bases not matched to a gene. CDR3 length: 15 residues. Germline CDR1 is MGHRA and CDR2 is YSYEKL. The CDR3 coding sequence is TGCGCCAGCAGCCACCCAGGGGGTGGTGGAAACACCATATATTTT. Residues: CASSHPGGGGNTIYF.

V is TRBV5-1 and J is TRBJ2-3; perhaps TRBD2 as D (7 bases). The CDR3 is 16 amino acids. V dropped 1 base and J dropped 3 bases, with 15 bases sitting between them. Germline-derived CDR1 and CDR2 are SGHRS and YFSETQ. The CDR3 sequence is CASSLSLGGRTDTQYF. The CDR3 coding sequence is TGCGCCAGCAGCTTGTCACTCGGGGGGCGGACAGATACGCAGTATTTT.

This clone was found once. CDR3 residues: CASSPDAVSYEQYF. The CDR3 nucleotides read TGTGCCAGCAGCCCCGATGCGGTCTCCTACGAGCAGTACTTC. The gene calls are TRBV9 and TRBJ2-7; no clear D. Germline values: CDR1 SGDLS, CDR2 YYNGEE. The CDR3 has 14 amino acids. V was clipped by 4 bases and J by 0 bases, with 11 bases between them.

The CDR3 DNA reads as TGTGCCAGCAGTCTTTGGGACAGTAATCAGCCCCAGCATTTT. Translating it yields CASSLWDSNQPQHF. The chain recombines TRBV5-5 with TRBJ1-5, with 7 bases aligning to TRBD1. With V trimmed by 5 bases and J by 4 bases, 6 bases remained unmatched. This CDR3 region has 14 residues. CDR1 SGHKS and CDR2 YYEKEE come from the germline V gene (reference sequence).

The chain couples TRBV5-5 to TRBJ2-7; D perhaps matches TRBD1 (6 bases). The CDR3 spans 14 residues. Germline V CDR1 and CDR2: SGHKS, YYEKEE (reference sequence). The V end lost 1 base, the J end lost 4 bases, and 12 bases lay between the germline ends. The CDR3 sequence is CASSLWVRGYEQYF. CDR3 nucleotide sequence: TGTGCCAGCAGCTTGTGGGTCAGGGGTTACGAGCAGTACTTC.

The chain is built from TRBV9 and TRBJ2-7; 7 bases line up with TRBD1. This CDR3 region has 15 residues. Trimming cost V 2 bases and J 0 bases; bases outside gene matches: 5. Germline assignment: CDR1 SGDLS and CDR2 YYNGEE. Here the CDR3 reads CASSVSTGSSYEQYF. The CDR3 nucleotides are TGTGCCAGCAGCGTCTCGACAGGGAGCTCCTACGAGCAGTACTTC.

The chain is built from TRBV10-3 and TRBJ1-4, with D perhaps matching TRBD1 (5 bases). The CDR3 contains 18 residues. Germline V CDR1 and CDR2: ENHRY, SYGVKD. The V end lost 3 bases, the J end lost 3 bases, and 20 bases lay between the germline ends. The CDR3 DNA reads as TGTGCCATCAGTGAACAGACAGCCGCAAGCGTCGCTAATGAAAAACTGTTTTTT. Its protein is CAISEQTAASVANEKLFF.

The chain recombines TRBV18 with TRBJ2-5; 8 bases map to TRBD1. This CDR3 region has 15 residues. Germline CDR1 is KGHSH and CDR2 is LQKENI. V gave up 3 bases and J gave up 1 base; unmatched junction bases: 4. The DNA for the CDR3 is TGTGCCAGCTCACCTCCACAGGGGGGCCAAGAGACCCAGTACTTC. It codes for CASSPPQGGQETQYF.

V usage is TRBV9 and J usage is TRBJ2-7, with 8 positions matching TRBD2. Looked up from germline, CDR1 is SGDLS and CDR2 is YYNGEE. CDR3 length: 18 residues. V shed 0 bases and J 1 base; nucleotides not matched to a gene: 12. The CDR3, as DNA: TGTGCCAGCAGCGTAGAGGCTAGCGGGCACACCTCTTCCTACGAGCAGTACTTC. Amino acids: CASSVEASGHTSSYEQYF.

The chain uses TRBV5-6 and TRBJ2-7; 8 bases map to TRBD2. The V segment lost 1 base and the J segment 6 bases; nucleotides outside the gene matches: 9. This CDR3 comprises 15 residues. Germline V gives CDR1 SGHDT, CDR2 YYEEEE. The CDR3 is CASSLSSGGAAEQYF. The CDR3 nucleotides read TGTGCCAGCAGCTTGTCTTCCGGGGGGGCCGCCGAGCAGTACTTC.

The sample holds a few counts of this clone. The CDR3 here is CASTLTWTEAFF. CDR3 DNA: TGTGCCAGCACCCTGACTTGGACTGAAGCTTTCTTT. The chain recombines TRBV6-8 with TRBJ1-1; the D is unclear. This CDR3 is 12 amino acids long. Trimming left V 7 bases short and J 5 bases short, with 11 bases between. CDR1 is MNHGY, CDR2 SAAAGT, per germline.

The chain is built from TRBV7-2 and TRBJ2-7; TRBD2 is a possible D gene (6 bases). Germline CDR1 reads SGHTA; CDR2 reads FQGNSA. This CDR3 contains 14 residues. V gave up 4 bases and J gave up 1 base, with 11 bases separating them. The CDR3 sequence: CASSSGTESYEQYF. The CDR3 DNA is TGTGCCAGCAGCTCCGGGACTGAGTCCTACGAGCAGTACTTC.

This CDR3 reads CASGQPNEKLFF. CDR3 nucleotide sequence: TGTGCCAGCGGACAGCCTAATGAAAAACTGTTTTTT. The chain joins TRBV4-2 to TRBJ1-4, with D tentatively TRBD1 (6 bases). Trimming pared 8 bases from V and 3 bases from J, leaving 7 bases between. This CDR3 comprises 12 residues. CDR1 and CDR2 from the germline V gene are LGHNA and YNFKEQ.

The genes are TRBV6-5 and TRBJ2-2, with D possibly matching TRBD1 (5 bases). The V end was cut by 0 bases, the J end by 7 bases, with 9 bases between. CDR1 is MNHEY, CDR2 SVGAGI, per germline. This CDR3 is built from 14 residues. The chain's CDR3 is CASSYSWGGGELFF. CDR3 in DNA: TGTGCCAGCAGTTACTCGTGGGGCGGCGGGGAGCTGTTTTTT.

This clone was found a few times. The chain uses TRBV19 and TRBJ1-1, with D possibly TRBD1 on 6 matching bases. The V gene lost 3 bases and the J gene lost 7 bases, with 12 bases spanning the gap. The CDR3 extends over 13 amino acids. Per the germline V gene, CDR1 is LNHDA and CDR2 is SQIVND (reference sequence). The DNA for the CDR3 is TGTGCCAGTAGTATGGTGGACAGCGTTGAAGCTTTCTTT. Translating it yields CASSMVDSVEAFF.

The table lists this clone with a few counts. The chain combines TRBV5-4 with TRBJ1-2; D is uncertain. This CDR3 is built from 13 residues. Trimming took off 1 base at V and 4 bases at J, with 8 bases between the two ends. Germline values: CDR1 SGHNT, CDR2 YYREEE (reference sequence). For the CDR3, the DNA is TGTGCCAGCAGCTTGAATTTGGCCTATGGCTACACCTTC. Protein product: CASSLNLAYGYTF. Variable domain in full (rest from reference TRBV5-4 and TRBJ1-2): ETGVTQSPTHLIKTRGQQVTLRCSSQSGHNTVSWYQQALGQGPQFIFQYYREEENGRGNFPPRFSGLQFPNYSSELNVNALELDDSALYLCASSLNLAYGYTFGSGTRLTVV.